The 8 T cell receptor beta chains below come from one sample, sequenced in a study of vaccination and CD4 T cells after COVID-19. Treatment of the sample: approximately nine-day PBMC culture with coronavirus spike peptide pools or control peptides (ViraFEST assay). Scientists ran DNA taken from cultured CD4+ T cells through the Oncomine TCR Beta short-read assay for sequencing. Using its own MiXCR run on the PCR reads, TCRdb lists one record per CDR3 protein. The sample consists of over 5,000 distinct CDR3 sequences, about 45% of them appearing once. No cognate antigen is known for these TCRs. Input material: CD4+ T cells from blood, cultured in vitro. These receptors were obtained from a human donor who had recovered from COVID-19.

This clonotype was seen more than once but under ten times. V and J are TRBV7-9 and TRBJ1-6; 7 bases fit TRBD1. Germline CDR1 reads SEHNR; CDR2 reads FQNEAQ (reference sequence). Trimming took 2 bases from V and 14 from J; bases not matched to a gene: 12. The CDR3 consists of 15 residues. Here the CDR3 reads CASSLSQGVGLTLHF. DNA for the CDR3: TGTGCCAGCAGCTTAAGTCAGGGGGTAGGATTGACCCTCCACTTT.

Details on this clonotype: Mismatch with germline at one junction end may stem from a read error. The chain couples TRBV5-3 to TRBJ1-2; 8 bases align to TRBD1. TRBV5-3 is noted as an ORF with a role that remains uncertain. The CDR3 sequence is 15 residues long. The CDR3 spells CASSLAGTGNYGYTF. CDR3 DNA sequence: TGTGCCAGCAGCTTGGCAGGGACAGGCAACTATGGCTACACCTTC.

Relative to its sample, this clonotype is medium-sized (0.01 to 0.1%). The CDR3 coding sequence is TGTGCCAGCAGTTACTCGGTGGACAACAATCAGCCCCAGCATTTT. This codes for CASSYSVDNNQPQHF. J is TRBJ1-5 and V is TRBV6-5, with D possibly matching TRBD1 (5 bases). The CDR3 consists of 15 residues. Germline CDR1 MNHEY, CDR2 SVGAGI. V was pared by 0 bases and J by 3 bases, with 9 bases between.

This clonotype has only a few counts. The V call is TRBV7-8, the J call TRBJ1-5; a possible D gene is TRBD1 (5 bases). This CDR3 comprises 15 residues. CDR1 is SGHVS and CDR2 is FQNEAQ in the germline V gene. V was trimmed by 2 bases and J by 2 bases, leaving 10 bases between them. The CDR3 protein is CASSLRGSGNQPQHF. The CDR3 DNA reads TGTGCCAGCAGCTTAAGGGGCTCTGGCAATCAGCCCCAGCATTTT.

This clonotype turned up a few times. The rearrangement uses TRBV4-1 and TRBJ1-1, with D uncertain. Germline values: CDR1 MGHRA, CDR2 YSYEKL. V lost 1 base, J lost 3 bases, and 9 bases lay in between. The CDR3 loop spans 14 amino acids. The CDR3 sequence: CASSQVLADTEAFF. DNA of the CDR3: TGCGCCAGCAGCCAAGTGTTAGCAGACACTGAAGCTTTCTTT.

Only a few counts were recorded for this clonotype. The V call is TRBV6-2 or TRBV6-3, the J call TRBJ1-5; 9 bases match TRBD1. V lost 4 bases, J lost 5 bases, and 9 bases stayed unmatched. This CDR3 contains 16 residues. Germline V gene sequence: CDR1 MNHEY, CDR2 SVGEGT. This chain's CDR3 is CASSFSTGGSHQPQHF. The CDR3 nucleotides read TGTGCCAGCAGTTTTTCGACAGGGGGAAGTCATCAGCCCCAGCATTTT.

This clonotype was counted only a few times. The chain couples TRBV12-3 or TRBV12-4 to TRBJ2-7; TRBD2 matches at 7 bases. Trimming removed 7 bases from V and 12 bases from J; junction bases left unmatched: 15. This CDR3 has 13 residues. CDR3 coding DNA: TGTGCCAGCATCCTGGGAGGGGTCGGGTACCCGTACTTC. Translating gives CASILGGVGYPYF.

The chain uses TRBV5-1 and TRBJ2-6; D gene uncertain. The CDR3 runs 17 residues. V was cut by 0 bases and J by 0 bases, with 10 bases left in between. CDR1 SGHRS and CDR2 YFSETQ come from the germline V gene. The CDR3 sequence: CASSLGSSSSGANVLTF. The CDR3 DNA reads as TGCGCCAGCAGCTTGGGGTCGTCCAGCTCTGGGGCCAACGTCCTGACTTTC.